The 27 T cell receptor beta chains in this list originate from one sample, sequenced in a study of cytomegalovirus exposure and HLA in healthy donors. The PCR ran on 60 Vbeta and 13 Jbeta primers. Using immunoSEQ multiplex PCR, the repertoire was profiled, and TCRdb retains in-frame clones only, with some absent. The table lists 45,000 to 60,000 clones, 60% to 75% of them singletons. The sample consisted of PBMCs. Receptors originate from a woman between 45 and 60 years old in good health and CMV-seronegative.

This clone was recorded once. V gene TRBV28 combines with J gene TRBJ2-5, with a possible D match to TRBD1 (7 bases). V was clipped by 7 bases and J by 7 bases, with 16 bases between them. Per the germline V gene, CDR1 is MDHEN and CDR2 is SYDVKM. The CDR3 loop spans 13 amino acids. CDR3 protein: CASTTQGGGTQYF. The DNA for the CDR3 is TGTGCCAGCACAACCCAGGGGGGCGGGACCCAGTACTTC.

V and J are TRBV28 and TRBJ1-6; 7 positions match TRBD1. The CDR3 loop spans 15 amino acids. CDR1 and CDR2 (germline): MDHEN, SYDVKM. J lost 10 bases, V lost 11 bases, and 17 bases had no gene match. The CDR3 here is CAAHGRGRGWSPLHF. CDR3 nucleotides: TGTGCCGCCCACGGTAGGGGGCGCGGATGGTCACCCCTCCACTTT.

V and J are TRBV30 and TRBJ1-6; maybe TRBD1 (6 bases). The V and J ends lost 5 bases and 5 bases respectively, with 19 bases between them. This CDR3 contains 16 residues. The germline CDR1 and CDR2 sequences are GTSNPN and SVGIG (reference sequence). CDR3 in DNA: TGTGCCTGGGGGGCTCTAGGGGGAAACGATAATTCACCCCTCCACTTT. Amino acid sequence: CAWGALGGNDNSPLHF.

The J gene is TRBJ2-7, the V gene TRBV6-1; maybe TRBD2 (7 bases). V was shortened by 6 bases and J by 1 base, with 16 bases between the two germline ends. This CDR3 region has 15 residues. Germline V gene lookup returns CDR1 MNHNS and CDR2 SASEGT. CDR3 sequence: CASRGGTTSSYEQYF. CDR3 DNA: TGTGCCAGCAGAGGGGGGACTACCTCGTCCTACGAGCAGTACTTC.

The chain combines TRBV5-1 with TRBJ2-1, with 8 bases lining up with TRBD1. The CDR3 has 17 residues. CDR1 is SGHRS and CDR2 is YFSETQ in the germline V gene. V dropped 3 bases and J dropped 0; count of bases not matched to a gene: 8. CDR3 coding DNA: TGCGCCAGCAGCTACTTCGGACAGGGCGGCTCCTACAATGAGCAGTTCTTC. This translates into CASSYFGQGGSYNEQFF.

The rearrangement links TRBV6-6 to TRBJ2-5; 7 bases fit TRBD2. CDR3 length: 12 residues. Germline V gene sequence: CDR1 MNHNY, CDR2 SVGAGI (reference sequence). The ends lost 5 bases at V and 5 bases at J; junction bases unmatched: 2. The CDR3 is CASSLSGETQYF. The CDR3 DNA follows: TGTGCCAGCAGTCTTAGCGGGGAGACCCAGTACTTC.

V gene TRBV7-8 combines with J gene TRBJ1-3; no clear D. V was cut by 5 bases and J by 0 bases, with 14 bases left in between. The CDR3 contains 16 residues. CDR1 is SGHVS and CDR2 is FQNEAQ in the germline V gene. The CDR3 loop is CASSLRSVGSGNTIYF. CDR3 DNA sequence: TGTGCCAGCAGCCTGAGGTCCGTGGGCTCTGGAAACACCATATATTTT.

The chain uses TRBV5-1 and TRBJ1-2, with D possibly matching TRBD1 (5 bases). There are 13 residues in the CDR3. Germline CDR1 reads SGHRS; CDR2 reads YFSETQ. Trimming took off 5 bases at V and 5 bases at J, with 13 bases between the two ends. The CDR3 here is CASRTQDFYGYTF. The CDR3 DNA reads as TGCGCCAGCAGAACACAGGATTTTTATGGCTACACCTTC.

This chain connects TRBV28 to TRBJ2-7, with D possibly matching TRBD2 (5 bases). The CDR3 is made up of 12 amino acids. Germline V lookup: CDR1 MDHEN, CDR2 SYDVKM. V was clipped by 1 base and J by 7 bases, with 8 bases between them. The CDR3: CASSLLAREQYF. For the CDR3, the DNA is TGTGCCAGCAGTTTATTAGCGCGGGAGCAGTACTTC.

V gene TRBV7-2 combines with J gene TRBJ1-2; TRBD1 matches at 8 bases. The CDR3 is 13 residues long. CDR1 is SGHTA and CDR2 is FQGNSA in the germline V gene. V trimming: 5 bases; J trimming: 3 bases; junction bases outside the gene matches: 2. CDR3 loop: CASSPGGDYGYTF. The CDR3 DNA reads TGTGCCAGCAGCCCAGGGGGCGACTATGGCTACACCTTC.

This chain links TRBV6-6 with TRBJ2-3, with 7 bases matching TRBD1. Germline loops: CDR1 MNHNY, CDR2 SVGAGI (reference sequence). CDR3 length equals 13 residues. The trim removed 10 bases at V and 4 bases at J, leaving 8 bases unmatched. CDR3 region: CATVPQGADTQYF. The CDR3 DNA follows: TGTGCCACCGTACCCCAGGGGGCAGATACGCAGTATTTT.

This clone has more than one count but fewer than ten. The rearrangement links TRBV11-2 to TRBJ2-7; D uncertain. Per the germline V gene, CDR1 is SGHAT and CDR2 is FQNNGV. The CDR3 spans 13 residues. The V and J ends lost 1 base and 2 bases respectively, with 6 bases between them. In nucleotides, the CDR3 is TGTGCCAGCAGCTTAGGGCTCGCCTACGAGCAGTACTTC. As protein: CASSLGLAYEQYF.

This chain uses TRBV7-6 with TRBJ2-2; 7 positions agree with TRBD1. Unmatched junction bases numbered 9, after V lost 7 bases and J lost 1 base. The length of the CDR3 is 16 residues. Germline V gene data show CDR1 as SGHVS and CDR2 as FNYEAQ. The CDR3 region has the DNA TGTGCCAGCACCCTGCAAGGGACAGTGAACACCGGGGAGCTGTTTTTT. Its protein product is CASTLQGTVNTGELFF.

V usage is TRBV5-4 and J usage is TRBJ2-2; possibly TRBD2 for D (7 bases). Germline CDR1 SGHNT, CDR2 YYREEE (reference sequence). This CDR3 contains 17 residues. Trimming pared 4 bases from V and 6 bases from J, leaving 22 bases between. The CDR3: CASSPLGGGGYSGELFF. In DNA, the CDR3 is TGTGCCAGCAGCCCCCTTGGAGGGGGAGGGTATTCCGGGGAGCTGTTTTTT.

The gene calls are TRBV30 and TRBJ1-1; 8 bases agree with TRBD1. The germline V gene encodes CDR1 GTSNPN and CDR2 SVGIG (reference sequence). Unmatched junction bases numbered 4, after V lost 1 base and J lost 0 bases. CDR3 length: 15 amino acids. CDR3 DNA: TGTGCCTGGAGTGCCGGACAGGGAATGAACACTGAAGCTTTCTTT. Protein sequence: CAWSAGQGMNTEAFF.

In its sample, this clone was seen a few times. The chain recombines TRBV14 with TRBJ1-1; D might be TRBD1 (6 bases). The germline gives CDR1 SGHDN, CDR2 FVKESK. The CDR3 has 11 residues. V lost 3 bases and J 10 bases, leaving 9 bases between the germline ends. CDR3 region: CASSQGQRAFF. CDR3 nucleotide sequence: TGTGCCAGCAGCCAGGGACAACGAGCTTTCTTT.

The chain links TRBV5-1 to TRBJ2-5, with D tentatively TRBD2 (5 bases). The CDR3 runs 15 residues. The germline V gene encodes CDR1 SGHRS and CDR2 YFSETQ. V was clipped by 0 bases and J by 10 bases, with 19 bases between them. The CDR3 loop is CASSLDTVGVGDQYF. The DNA of the CDR3 is TGCGCCAGCAGCTTGGATACGGTGGGAGTGGGAGACCAGTACTTC.

This clone was recorded only once. This chain uses TRBV15 with TRBJ1-1; 8 positions match TRBD1. With V trimmed by 2 bases and J by 3 bases, 8 bases remained unmatched. Germline V gene data show CDR1 as LNHNV and CDR2 as YYDKDF (reference sequence). CDR3 length: 16 residues. This CDR3 is CATSRTRGRGDTEAFF. CDR3 DNA sequence: TGTGCCACCAGCAGAACCAGGGGGCGCGGAGACACTGAAGCTTTCTTT.

This sequence joins TRBV6-5 and TRBJ2-2; 10 nucleotides align to TRBD2. CDR3 length: 14 amino acids. V trimming: 7 bases; J trimming: 3 bases; junction bases outside the gene matches: 2. Germline-derived CDR1 and CDR2 are MNHEY and SVGAGI. CDR3 coding DNA: TGTGCCAGCACTAGCGGGAGCCACACCGGGGAGCTGTTTTTT. Its protein product is CASTSGSHTGELFF.

V is TRBV5-1 and J is TRBJ2-5, with 7 bases fitting TRBD1. V dropped 4 bases and J dropped 4; count of bases not matched to a gene: 7. The V gene's germline CDR1 is SGHRS and CDR2 YFSETQ. This CDR3 spans 14 amino acids. The CDR3 nucleotides are TGCGCCAGCAGCCTGACAGGGTCGGGAGAGACCCAGTACTTC. Translated: CASSLTGSGETQYF.

The J gene is TRBJ1-1, the V gene TRBV7-2; 7 bases are shared with TRBD1. V shed 7 bases and J 7 bases; nucleotides not matched to a gene: 12. Germline V gene data show CDR1 as SGHTA and CDR2 as FQGNSA. CDR3 length: 14 amino acids. The CDR3 spells CASTPGLTGVEAFF. CDR3 DNA sequence: TGTGCCAGCACCCCAGGTTTAACAGGGGTTGAAGCTTTCTTT.

This rearrangement joins TRBV11-2 to TRBJ2-5; tentatively, D is TRBD1 (7 bases). The CDR3 totals 16 residues. V lost 5 bases to trimming and J lost 4 bases, with 20 bases between them. Germline V CDR1 and CDR2: SGHAT, FQNNGV. CDR3 bases: TGTGCCAGCAGCCCCGGGGGCAGGGGGGTTGGAGAGACCCAGTACTTC. Residues: CASSPGGRGVGETQYF.

The V gene is TRBV18, the J gene TRBJ1-5; possibly TRBD1 for D (6 bases). Germline V lookup: CDR1 KGHSH, CDR2 LQKENI. Trimming removed 0 bases at V and 6 bases at J, with 12 bases between. CDR3 length: 15 amino acids. The CDR3 sequence: CASSPPGGRAQPQHF. The CDR3 bases are TGTGCCAGCTCACCACCGGGGGGGCGGGCTCAGCCCCAGCATTTT.

The genes are TRBV28 and TRBJ1-4, with D unclear. This CDR3 has 14 residues. The germline V gene has CDR1 MDHEN and CDR2 SYDVKM. V was shortened by 4 bases and J by 6 bases, with 12 bases between the two germline ends. CDR3 in amino acids: CASSSPGRDEKLFF. CDR3 nucleotide sequence: TGTGCCAGCAGTTCGCCGGGAAGGGATGAAAAACTGTTTTTT.

This clone was seen a few times. The chain has TRBV5-5 and TRBJ2-1; D is perhaps TRBD2 (6 bases). Trimming took off 4 bases at V and 0 bases at J, with 14 bases between the two ends. The CDR3 length is 16 residues. Germline V gene sequence: CDR1 SGHKS, CDR2 YYEKEE (reference sequence). Here the CDR3 reads CASSPLAASSYNEQFF. The CDR3 DNA reads TGTGCCAGCAGCCCCTTAGCGGCAAGCTCCTACAATGAGCAGTTCTTC.

The V and J genes are TRBV7-2 and TRBJ2-7; the match to TRBD2 covers 7 bases. Germline V CDR1 and CDR2: SGHTA, FQGNSA. CDR3 size: 13 residues. V shed 4 bases and J 2 bases; nucleotides not matched to a gene: 2. CDR3 sequence reads: CASSYGLAYEQYF. The CDR3 DNA sequence: TGTGCCAGCAGCTATGGACTAGCCTACGAGCAGTACTTC. Drawing the rest from reference TRBV7-2 and TRBJ2-7, the complete variable domain is GAGVSQSPSNKVTEKGKDVELRCDPISGHTALYWYRQSLGQGLEFLIYFQGNSAPDKSGLPSDRFSAERTGGSVSTLTIQRTQQEDSAVYLCASSYGLAYEQYFGPGTRLTVT.

This chain links TRBV10-3 with TRBJ2-2, with 8 positions matching TRBD2. Germline-derived CDR1 and CDR2 are ENHRY and SYGVKD. The CDR3 has 14 amino acids. With 8 bases clipped from V and 5 bases from J, the junction kept 7 bases outside the gene matches. The CDR3 bases are TGTGCCATCCGAACCGGGGGGGGGACCGGGGAGCTGTTTTTT. This encodes CAIRTGGGTGELFF.